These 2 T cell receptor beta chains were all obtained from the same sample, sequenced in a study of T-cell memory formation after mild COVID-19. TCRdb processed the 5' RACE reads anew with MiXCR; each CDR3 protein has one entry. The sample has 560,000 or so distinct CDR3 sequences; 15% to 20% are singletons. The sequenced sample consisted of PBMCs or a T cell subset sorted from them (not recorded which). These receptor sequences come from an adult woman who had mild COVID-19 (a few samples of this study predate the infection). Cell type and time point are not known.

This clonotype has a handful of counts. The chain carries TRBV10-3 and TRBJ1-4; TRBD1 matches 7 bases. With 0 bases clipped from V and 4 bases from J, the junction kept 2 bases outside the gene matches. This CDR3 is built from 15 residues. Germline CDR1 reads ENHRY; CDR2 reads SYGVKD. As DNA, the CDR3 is TGTGCCATCAGTGAGTCGCCAGGGGGTAATGAAAAACTGTTTTTT. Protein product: CAISESPGGNEKLFF.

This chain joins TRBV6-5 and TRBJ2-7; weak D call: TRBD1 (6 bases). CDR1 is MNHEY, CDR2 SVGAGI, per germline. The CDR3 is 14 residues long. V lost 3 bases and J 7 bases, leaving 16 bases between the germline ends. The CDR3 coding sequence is TGTGCCAGCAGTTATACATCCGGGACAACGGAGCAGTACTTC. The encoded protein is CASSYTSGTTEQYF.